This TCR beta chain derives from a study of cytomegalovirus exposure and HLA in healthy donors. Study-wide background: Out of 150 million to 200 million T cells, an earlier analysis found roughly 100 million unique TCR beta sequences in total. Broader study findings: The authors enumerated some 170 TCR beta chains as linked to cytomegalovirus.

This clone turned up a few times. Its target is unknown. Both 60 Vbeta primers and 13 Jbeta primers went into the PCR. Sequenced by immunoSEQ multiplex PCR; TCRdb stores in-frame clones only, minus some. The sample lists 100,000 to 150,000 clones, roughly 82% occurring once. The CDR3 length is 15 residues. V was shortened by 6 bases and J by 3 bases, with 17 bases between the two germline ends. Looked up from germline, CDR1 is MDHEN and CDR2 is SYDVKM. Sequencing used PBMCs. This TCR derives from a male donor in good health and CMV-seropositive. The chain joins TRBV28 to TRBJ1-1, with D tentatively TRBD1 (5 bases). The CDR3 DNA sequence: TGTGCCAGCAGCCCCGGGGGGGTTGGGGACACTGAAGCTTTCTTT. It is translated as CASSPGGVGDTEAFF.